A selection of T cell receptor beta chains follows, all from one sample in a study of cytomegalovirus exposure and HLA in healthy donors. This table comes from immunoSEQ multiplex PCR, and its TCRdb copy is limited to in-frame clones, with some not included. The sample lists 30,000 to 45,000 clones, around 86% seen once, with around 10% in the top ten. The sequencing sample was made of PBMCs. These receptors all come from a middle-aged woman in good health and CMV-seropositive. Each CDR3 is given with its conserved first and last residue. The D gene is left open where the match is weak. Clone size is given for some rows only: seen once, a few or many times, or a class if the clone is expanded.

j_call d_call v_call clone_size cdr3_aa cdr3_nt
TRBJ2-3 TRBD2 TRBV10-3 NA CAISPRGESTDTQYF TGTGCCATCAGTCCCCGGGGGGAAAGCACAGATACGCAGTATTTT
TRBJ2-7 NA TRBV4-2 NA CASSLSGGACEQYF TGTGCCAGCAGCCTCTCGGGGGGCGCGTGCGAGCAGTACTTC
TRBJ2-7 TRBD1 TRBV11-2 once CASRGTGPEQYF TGTGCCAGCAGAGGGACAGGGCCCGAGCAGTACTTC
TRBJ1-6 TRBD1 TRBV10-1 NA CASSEGQENSPLHF TGCGCCAGCAGTGAGGGACAGGAAAATTCACCCCTCCACTTT
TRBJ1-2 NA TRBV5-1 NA CASSLESRFGYTF TGCGCCAGCAGCCTAGAGTCGAGGTTCGGCTACACCTTC
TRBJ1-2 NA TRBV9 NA CASSGRYGYTF TGTGCCAGCAGTGGTAGATATGGCTACACCTTC
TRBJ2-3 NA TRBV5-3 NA CARSWRTPDTDTQYF TGTGCCAGAAGCTGGCGGACTCCGGATACAGATACGCAGTATTTT
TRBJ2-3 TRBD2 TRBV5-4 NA CASSPAPSGVGDTQYF TGTGCCAGCAGCCCGGCCCCTAGCGGGGTGGGGGATACGCAGTATTTT
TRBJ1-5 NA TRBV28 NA CASRRGIGNQPQHF TGTGCCAGCAGAAGGGGGATCGGCAATCAGCCCCAGCATTTT
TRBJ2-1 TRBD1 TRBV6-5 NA CASSQGAGEQFF TGTGCCAGCAGCCAGGGGGCAGGTGAGCAGTTCTTC
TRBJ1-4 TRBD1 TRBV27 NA CASSDTGGREKLFF TGTGCCAGCAGTGATACAGGGGGTCGAGAAAAACTGTTTTTT
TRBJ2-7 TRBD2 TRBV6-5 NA CASSPTLAGGEQYF TGTGCCAGCAGTCCCACCTTAGCGGGGGGCGAGCAGTACTTC
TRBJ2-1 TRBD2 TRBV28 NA CASKAWRGGPYNEQFF TGTGCCAGCAAGGCCTGGCGGGGGGGACCCTACAATGAGCAGTTCTTC
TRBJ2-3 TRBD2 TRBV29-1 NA CSVEQTSGDPDTQYF TGCAGCGTTGAACAGACTAGCGGGGACCCAGATACGCAGTATTTT
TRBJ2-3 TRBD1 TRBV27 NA CASKVGTGGSADTQYF TGTGCCAGCAAAGTAGGGACAGGGGGAAGCGCAGATACGCAGTATTTT
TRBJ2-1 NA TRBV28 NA CASSLAAREQFF TGTGCCAGCAGTTTAGCGGCACGTGAGCAGTTCTTC
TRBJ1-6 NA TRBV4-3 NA CASSQATGLSPLHF TGCGCCAGCAGCCAAGCGACAGGTTTGTCACCCCTCCACTTT
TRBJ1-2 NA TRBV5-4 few CASSSKGTGDGYTF TGTGCCAGCAGCTCTAAAGGGACTGGCGACGGCTACACCTTC
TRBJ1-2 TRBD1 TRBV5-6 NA CASSLSGTGGYTF TGTGCCAGCAGCTTGTCCGGGACAGGGGGCTACACCTTC